Sequencing of this T cell receptor beta chain was carried out in a study of shared clonotypes between healthy human individuals. Libraries were prepared by immunoSEQ multiplex PCR; TCRdb keeps only in-frame clonotypes and omits some of them. The repertoire includes approximately 2.5 million clones, 93% of them detected once, and about 0.39% sits in the top ten. Specimen: naive CD4+ T cells from PBMCs. As for subset: CD45RA+ positively selected. This TCR was sampled from a man aged 18 to 29 in good health. Some clones in this sample may be carry-over from other donors' samples.

The chain's CDR3 is CASSIWTDSYNEQFF. The DNA of the CDR3 is TGTGCCAGCAGCATCTGGACGGACTCCTACAATGAGCAGTTCTTC. This chain connects TRBV5-5 to TRBJ2-1, with no clear D. Germline values: CDR1 SGHKS, CDR2 YYEKEE (reference sequence). V was pared by 4 bases and J by 0 bases, with 11 bases between. The CDR3 is made up of 15 amino acids.